These T cell receptor beta chains were read from a single sample in a study of blood T cells in healthy people across ages. Each CDR3 protein gets one entry after TCRdb re-called the 5' RACE reads with MiXCR. The table records roughly 900,000 distinct CDR3 sequences, about 44% of them present only once. Sequenced input: blood. The receptors originated from a man between 25 and 39 years old in good health. CDR3s include the opening cysteine and the closing phenylalanine or tryptophan. Expanded clones are given a class, and other clones once, few, many or no size at all.

CAGSQGGTGANVLTF | TRBV4-2 | -
CASSATGAGRYGYTF | TRBV2 | -
CSAGQGSESTLHF | TRBV20-1 | -
CASSVEAECYTQYF | TRBV9 | -
CASSLWGQGQFF | TRBV28 | -
CASSVVGAGISSYNEQFF | TRBV9 | -
CASSSGLTGLYEQYF | TRBV9 | -
CAQIEAAGGENTEAFF | TRBV30 | -
CASSSARGTNTEAFF | TRBV6-2/TRBV6-3 | -
CAISESRVQPQHF | TRBV10-3 | few
CASSVRDHEQYF | TRBV2 | -
CASTGPPVGDEQYF | TRBV2 | -
CAISGQGAGTEAFF | TRBV10-3 | -
CATSESTGKVYGYTF | TRBV10-3 | -
CASSFRTQQETQYF | TRBV11-3 | -
CASSQTGTGSYNEQYF | TRBV4-3 | once
CASSEGGITDTQYF | TRBV25-1 | many
CASSVQLTGANVLTF | TRBV18 | few
CASSSMLSTYEQYF | TRBV7-2 | -